This T cell receptor beta chain comes out of a study of T cells in Graves' hyperthyroidism and ophthalmopathy. Study at large: The initial diagnosis was the point when peripheral blood was collected, ahead of any treatment. The study's findings and limits: Ophthalmopathy stood apart from stable hyperthyroidism in a 13 V-J model. Most expanded thyroid clonotypes above 0.001 also appeared in blood.

The TCR beta CDR3 regions underwent amplification using RNA transcripts as the source. RT-PCR in the first round (using the HTBI primer set) targeted the TCR CDR3. TCRdb fed the multiplex PCR reads into MiXCR, producing one record per CDR3 protein. The sample holds approximately 530,000 distinct CDR3 sequences, around 17% seen once. The V gene end was trimmed by 6 bases and the J gene end by 2 bases; junction bases not matched to a gene: 8. This CDR3 is built from 17 residues. Germline V lookup: CDR1 ENHRY, CDR2 SYGVKD. With regard to this clonotype: What it binds is unknown.

In patients aged 18 to 65, hyperthyroidism was newly diagnosed, with duration under 2 months. V and J are TRBV10-3 and TRBJ2-6, with TRBD1 matching 9 bases. Sequencing used blood. The clonotype comes from a woman between 18 and 29 years old with Graves' hyperthyroidism. In DNA, the CDR3 is TGTGCCATCAGCGAACAGGGGGCGGGAACTGGGGCCAACGTCCTGACTTTC. Its translation is CAISEQGAGTGANVLTF.